The entry below describes one T cell receptor beta chain. Germline V lookup: CDR1 PRHDT, CDR2 FYEKMQ (reference sequence). The J segment lost 6 bases and the V segment lost 5 bases, leaving 5 bases of the junction unmatched. The CDR3 extends over 13 amino acids. The record originates from a study of shared clonotypes between healthy human individuals. Sequencing was performed with immunoSEQ multiplex PCR; in TCRdb, only in-frame clones are kept and a portion is missing. In the table there are roughly 2,000,000 clones, 85% to 95% of which are singletons. CD45RO-negative, CCR7-selected cells formed the naive CD8 fraction, which excluded terminally differentiated effector memory CD45RA+ cells.

The chain links TRBV13 to TRBJ1-2; 8 nucleotides align to TRBD1. Sample: naive CD8+ T cells from PBMCs. The clonotype comes from a man aged 18 to 29 in good health. Some clones in this sample may be carry-over from other donors' samples. Here the CDR3 reads CASSQGTGDGYTF. CDR3 in DNA: TGTGCCAGCAGCCAAGGGACAGGAGATGGCTACACCTTC.